One sample yielded the 27 T cell receptor beta chains listed below, sequenced in a study of beta chain features in type 1 diabetes. The investigators reverse transcribed all of the isolated RNA, so they sequenced expressed TCRB transcripts. Produced via immunoSEQ multiplex PCR; TCRdb's table is partial and in-frame only. The sample records 250,000 to 350,000 clones, approximately 10% being singletons. The source material was naive CD4+ T cells from blood. These receptor sequences come from a woman younger than 45 in good health.

This clone has only a few counts. CDR3 nucleotides: TGTGCCAGCAGCTTAGTCGGGCGGGGCCTTTACAATGAGCAGTTCTTC. This gives the protein CASSLVGRGLYNEQFF. The V and J genes are TRBV7-2 and TRBJ2-1; tentative D call: TRBD2 (6 bases). CDR3 length equals 16 residues. CDR1 is SGHTA, CDR2 FQGNSA, per germline. Trimming stripped 1 base from V and 4 bases from J, with 14 bases between.

This clone has just a few counts. This chain links TRBV5-1 with TRBJ1-5; no clear D. Germline V gene lookup returns CDR1 SGHRS and CDR2 YFSETQ. The CDR3 is 15 amino acids. Trimming removed 0 bases at V and 4 bases at J, with 11 bases between. The CDR3 is CASSLAGQRNQPQHF. DNA of the CDR3: TGCGCCAGCAGCTTGGCCGGCCAGCGAAATCAGCCCCAGCATTTT.

The chain carries TRBV28 and TRBJ1-5; 9 positions agree with TRBD1. This CDR3 comprises 16 residues. Germline V gene data show CDR1 as MDHEN and CDR2 as SYDVKM. Germline trimming cut 4 bases from V and 2 bases from J; bases unmatched to any gene: 6. The CDR3 nucleotides are TGTGCCAGCAGTTGGGACAGGGTACGGGGCAATCAGCCCCAGCATTTT. Its translation: CASSWDRVRGNQPQHF.

The chain recombines TRBV5-4 with TRBJ1-1; TRBD1 agrees at 8 bases. Germline V CDR1 and CDR2: SGHNT, YYREEE (reference sequence). The CDR3 runs 17 residues. Trimming cost V 4 bases and J 4 bases; bases outside gene matches: 15. This CDR3 is CASSPSPTQGETTEAFF. The CDR3 nucleotides read TGTGCCAGCAGCCCCAGTCCTACACAGGGGGAGACCACTGAAGCTTTCTTT.

This clone appeared a few times. The chain joins TRBV6-6 to TRBJ1-1; TRBD1 might be the D (6 bases). The CDR3 length is 13 residues. V dropped 2 bases and J dropped 6 bases, with 10 bases sitting between them. CDR1 and CDR2 (germline): MNHNY, SVGAGI (reference sequence). The CDR3 nucleotides are TGTGCCAGCAGTTACACAGGGAGCGCTGAAGCTTTCTTT. This gives the protein CASSYTGSAEAFF.

This clone was seen only a few times. The chain recombines TRBV30 with TRBJ1-4; D is perhaps TRBD1 (6 bases). CDR1 and CDR2 from the germline V gene are GTSNPN and SVGIG (reference sequence). The CDR3 is made up of 17 amino acids. Trimming left V 2 bases short and J 0 bases short, with 16 bases between. The CDR3 loop is CAWSLVWAGATNEKLFF. The CDR3 coding sequence is TGTGCCTGGAGTCTTGTATGGGCAGGGGCAACTAATGAAAAACTGTTTTTT.

This clone was counted between two and nine times. J is TRBJ2-5 and V is TRBV28; possible D gene TRBD2, 6 bases. This CDR3 region has 16 residues. Germline CDR1 MDHEN, CDR2 SYDVKM. The V end lost 5 bases, the J end lost 2 bases, and 18 bases lay between the germline ends. CDR3 amino acids: CASSIPMRGLQETQYF. Here the CDR3 DNA reads TGTGCCAGCAGTATACCGATGCGGGGTCTTCAAGAGACCCAGTACTTC.

V and J are TRBV18 and TRBJ2-2; no clear D gene. Trimming removed 3 bases at V and 5 bases at J, with 13 bases between. There are 15 residues in the CDR3. CDR1 KGHSH and CDR2 LQKENI come from the germline V gene. CDR3 loop: CASSPPSVATGELFF. The CDR3 nucleotides are TGTGCCAGCTCACCCCCATCGGTCGCGACCGGGGAGCTGTTTTTT. The variable domain in full, completed from reference TRBV18 and TRBJ2-2, reads NAGVMQNPRHLVRRRGQEARLRCSPMKGHSHVYWYRQLPEEGLKFMVYLQKENIIDESGMPKERFSAEFPKEGPSILRIQQVVRGDSAAYFCASSPPSVATGELFFGEGSRLTVL.

This clone has a handful of counts. The chain employs TRBV4-2 and TRBJ2-7; tentatively, D is TRBD1 (6 bases). The germline gives CDR1 LGHNA, CDR2 YNFKEQ. The ends were cut back, 0 bases at V and 2 bases at J, with 26 bases in the middle. The CDR3 runs 20 residues. This chain's CDR3 is CASSQDWVALQGGTTYEQYF. In DNA form, the CDR3 reads TGTGCCAGCAGCCAAGATTGGGTAGCTCTTCAAGGGGGAACAACCTACGAGCAGTACTTC.

This clone was seen only a few times. The chain joins TRBV19 to TRBJ2-2; 12 positions match TRBD1. The CDR3 is 17 residues long. Germline V gives CDR1 LNHDA, CDR2 SQIVND (reference sequence). V lost 2 bases and J lost 3; bases outside the gene matches: 4. CDR3 in DNA: TGTGCCAGTAGTATATCGGGACAGGGGGCTTACACCGGGGAGCTGTTTTTT. Translated, it gives CASSISGQGAYTGELFF.

The table lists this clone with a few counts. The V and J genes are TRBV5-1 and TRBJ2-6; TRBD2 is a possible D gene (6 bases). Germline V gene lookup returns CDR1 SGHRS and CDR2 YFSETQ. This CDR3 spans 15 amino acids. Trimming removed 4 bases from V and 4 bases from J, with 12 bases in between. In nucleotides, the CDR3 is TGCGCCAGCAGCCCGGCGGGATCCGGGGCCAACGTCCTGACTTTC. This translates into CASSPAGSGANVLTF.

This rearrangement joins TRBV18 to TRBJ1-1, with TRBD1 identical over 8 bases. Germline V gene data show CDR1 as KGHSH and CDR2 as LQKENI. The length of the CDR3 is 17 residues. The ends lost 4 bases at V and 1 base at J; junction bases unmatched: 11. Here the CDR3 DNA reads TGTGCCAGCTCACGACTGGACCAGGGGGCTGCGAACACTGAAGCTTTCTTT. This translates into CASSRLDQGAANTEAFF.

This chain links TRBV18 with TRBJ2-1, with D possibly matching TRBD2 (6 bases). Trimming removed 4 bases from V and 10 bases from J, with 8 bases in between. Germline V gene data show CDR1 as KGHSH and CDR2 as LQKENI. The CDR3 spans 11 residues. The chain's CDR3 is CASSLGGEQFF. The CDR3 region has the DNA TGTGCCAGCTCACTGGGGGGAGAGCAGTTCTTC.

CDR3 bases: TGTGCCAGCAGTTACTCCTATGAGCAGTTCTTC. Residues: CASSYSYEQFF. The V and J genes are TRBV6-5 and TRBJ2-1; no definite D call. CDR3 length equals 11 residues. Trimming stripped 0 bases from V and 8 bases from J, with 2 bases between. Germline V gives CDR1 MNHEY, CDR2 SVGAGI.

This chain uses TRBV28 with TRBJ1-5; D is undetermined. Between the trimmed V and J ends, which lost 5 bases and 5 bases, there was a span of 10 bases. This CDR3 has 13 amino acids. In germline, CDR1 is MDHEN, CDR2 SYDVKM. Here the CDR3 DNA reads TGTGCCAGCAGTCCTGGACTGGATCAGCCCCAGCATTTT. Amino acids: CASSPGLDQPQHF.

In the case of this clone: The junction shows a germline mismatch at one end, possibly a read error. The V gene is TRBV29-1, the J gene TRBJ1-1; D unresolved. Germline CDR1 is SQVTM and CDR2 is ANQGSEA. The CDR3 has 13 amino acids. DNA for the CDR3: TGCAGCGATGAAGTTAACTTGGACACTGAAGCTTTCTTT. Amino acid sequence: CSDEVNLDTEAFF.

The rearrangement uses TRBV30 and TRBJ2-7; the D gene is possibly TRBD1 (8 bases). CDR1 is GTSNPN, CDR2 SVGIG, per germline (reference sequence). This CDR3 comprises 19 residues. Trimming took off 0 bases at V and 4 bases at J, with 28 bases between the two ends. CDR3 bases: TGTGCCTGGAGTGTACGTGGCCGGAATCTAACAGGGGGGGAATACGAGCAGTACTTC. This codes for CAWSVRGRNLTGGEYEQYF.

This sequence joins TRBV5-1 and TRBJ2-3; D might be TRBD1 (7 bases). Germline loops: CDR1 SGHRS, CDR2 YFSETQ. The CDR3 sequence is 14 residues long. V was trimmed by 4 bases and J by 1 base, leaving 10 bases between them. The CDR3 sequence: CASSAGQRTDTQYF. CDR3 coding DNA: TGCGCCAGCAGCGCGGGACAGCGCACAGATACGCAGTATTTT.

J is TRBJ1-5 and V is TRBV25-1; no definite D call. Trimming took off 4 bases at V and 4 bases at J, with 5 bases between the two ends. This CDR3 region has 12 residues. Germline V lookup: CDR1 MGHDK, CDR2 SYGVNS. Here the CDR3 DNA reads TGTGCCAGCAGTGCGGGGAATCAGCCCCAGCATTTT. Translated: CASSAGNQPQHF.

This clone was counted a few times. The rearrangement joins TRBV9 to TRBJ1-3; D remains unclear. The germline gives CDR1 SGDLS, CDR2 YYNGEE. The CDR3 length is 15 residues. The germline V and J ends were trimmed by 4 bases and 1 base, with 12 bases remaining between them. CDR3 sequence: CASSRPGRSGNTIYF. The CDR3 DNA reads TGTGCCAGCAGCCGACCAGGCAGGTCTGGAAACACCATATATTTT.

This sequence joins TRBV2 and TRBJ2-3, with D unresolved. V lost 5 bases and J lost 4, with 10 bases in between. This CDR3 has 13 amino acids. Germline CDR1 SNHLY, CDR2 FYNNEI. CDR3 loop: CASSKTNADTQYF. CDR3 nucleotides: TGTGCCAGCAGTAAAACTAACGCAGATACGCAGTATTTT.

This clone occurred a few times. V and J are TRBV29-1 and TRBJ2-1, with 15 bases fitting TRBD2. Germline V gene data show CDR1 as SQVTM and CDR2 as ANQGSEA. This CDR3 is 15 amino acids long. Germline trimming cut 7 bases from V and 6 bases from J; bases unmatched to any gene: 7. The CDR3 nucleotides read TGCAGCGCCCGCCGGGGACTAGCGGGAGGCAATGAGCAGTTCTTC. Translation: CSARRGLAGGNEQFF.

The chain uses TRBV6-1 and TRBJ1-5; tentatively, D is TRBD1 (5 bases). Trimming shortened V by 1 base and J by 9 bases, and 16 bases separated the two germline ends. The CDR3 spans 15 residues. Germline V lookup: CDR1 MNHNS, CDR2 SASEGT. The CDR3 DNA reads TGTGCCAGCAGTGAAGATCGGCAGGGCGTTACGCCCCAGCATTTT. Translation gives CASSEDRQGVTPQHF.

This clone has just a few counts. This chain joins TRBV15 and TRBJ2-1; 16 bases are shared with TRBD2. Germline V lookup: CDR1 LNHNV, CDR2 YYDKDF (reference sequence). V lost 4 bases, J lost 8 bases, and 8 bases stayed unmatched. This CDR3 contains 17 residues. The CDR3 DNA is TGTGCCACCAGCATCCCAACCGGGACTAGCGGGAGGGATGAGCAGTTCTTC. Translating gives CATSIPTGTSGRDEQFF.

There are a few counts of this clone. The V call is TRBV28, the J call TRBJ1-2; D is unresolved. The V gene lost 3 bases and the J gene lost 4 bases, with 15 bases spanning the gap. The germline CDR1 and CDR2 sequences are MDHEN and SYDVKM. The CDR3 sequence is 15 residues long. CDR3 sequence reads: CASSFGDREVYGYTF. The CDR3 region has the DNA TGTGCCAGCAGTTTCGGCGATCGGGAAGTCTATGGCTACACCTTC.

This chain uses TRBV18 with TRBJ2-5, with no clear D. Germline CDR1 KGHSH, CDR2 LQKENI. CDR3 length equals 14 residues. V was pared by 0 bases and J by 1 base, with 6 bases between. CDR3 sequence (DNA): TGTGCCAGCTCACCACCCCACAGCCAAGAGACCCAGTACTTC. It is translated as CASSPPHSQETQYF.

The V and J genes are TRBV2 and TRBJ2-2; tentatively, D is TRBD2 (5 bases). The CDR3 runs 15 residues. V was shortened by 3 bases and J by 1 base, with 9 bases between the two germline ends. CDR1 and CDR2 (germline): SNHLY, FYNNEI. The CDR3, as DNA: TGTGCCAGCAGTGAGCTGGCGGGGAACACCGGGGAGCTGTTTTTT. Its protein is CASSELAGNTGELFF.